The 26 T cell receptor beta chains reported below all come from one sample, sequenced in a study of T cell changes during pregnancy in multiple sclerosis. The protocol was immunoSEQ multiplex PCR, while the TCRdb copy is restricted to in-frame clones and leaves out a portion. Counted here are some 70,000 clones, approximately 92% occurring once; the ten biggest clones make up 3.7%. Sequences were derived from peripheral blood, sampled after pregnancy. The source is a female donor in good health, enrolled as a control in a pregnancy study.

The count of this clone is one. CDR3 nucleotides: TGTGCCAGCAGCATACTGGGACAGGGCCAACCCTACGAGCAGTACTTC. This sequence encodes CASSILGQGQPYEQYF. The chain carries TRBV7-2 and TRBJ2-7; TRBD1 agrees at 9 bases. The germline V gene has CDR1 SGHTA and CDR2 FQGNSA. The CDR3 spans 16 residues. Trimming removed 5 bases from V and 2 bases from J; junction bases left unmatched: 10.

The CDR3 loop reads CASSLTRGSGTGELFF. In nucleotides, the CDR3 is TGTGCCAGCAGCTTAACTCGAGGATCTGGGACCGGGGAGCTGTTTTTT. This rearrangement joins TRBV7-3 to TRBJ2-2; D ambiguous. V was pared by 0 bases and J by 5 bases, with 13 bases between. CDR1 and CDR2 (germline): SGHTA, FQGTGA. The CDR3 consists of 16 residues.

The chain couples TRBV12-5 to TRBJ2-7; possibly TRBD1 for D (6 bases). The germline gives CDR1 LGHNT, CDR2 FRNRAP. The CDR3 totals 15 residues. V gave up 1 base and J gave up 2 bases, with 12 bases separating them. CDR3 coding DNA: TGTGCTAGTGGTTTGGAGTCTAGGGGGACCTACGAGCAGTACTTC. Protein: CASGLESRGTYEQYF.

The chain recombines TRBV6-1 with TRBJ2-7; the D gene is possibly TRBD1 (6 bases). Germline CDR1 is MNHNS and CDR2 is SASEGT. CDR3 length: 16 residues. V was shortened by 2 bases and J by 0 bases, with 14 bases between the two germline ends. For the CDR3, the DNA is TGTGCCAGCAGTGAACTTGGGCAGGGGATCTCCTACGAGCAGTACTTC. It codes for CASSELGQGISYEQYF.

CDR3 bases: TGTGCCAGCAGGTCACCACAGGGGGCGAGTCCCTCCTATAATTCACCCCTCCACTTT. Translated: CASRSPQGASPSYNSPLHF. J is TRBJ1-6 and V is TRBV28, with 9 bases matching TRBD1. V trimming: 6 bases; J trimming: 0 bases; junction bases outside the gene matches: 12. From germline, CDR1 is MDHEN and CDR2 SYDVKM. The CDR3 length is 19 residues.

The chain employs TRBV29-1 and TRBJ2-7, with TRBD2 identical over 7 bases. Germline loops: CDR1 SQVTM, CDR2 ANQGSEA. CDR3 length equals 15 residues. V shed 5 bases and J 3 bases; nucleotides not matched to a gene: 13. CDR3 sequence (DNA): TGCAGCGTTAGGATAGCGGGCGGAACACACTACGAGCAGTACTTC. It is translated as CSVRIAGGTHYEQYF.

The sample holds a few counts of this clone. DNA for the CDR3: TGTGCCAGCAGCAAAGCGGAGGGGGCGAGCTACGAGCAGTACTTC. It is translated as CASSKAEGASYEQYF. This chain uses TRBV21-1 with TRBJ2-7; the D segment call TRBD1 is taken from the table without a DNA check. TRBV21-1 is assigned pseudogene status. CDR3 length equals 15 residues.

V usage is TRBV13 and J usage is TRBJ1-1, with D possibly matching TRBD1 (5 bases). The germline gives CDR1 PRHDT, CDR2 FYEKMQ (reference sequence). The CDR3 consists of 16 residues. V lost 1 base and J lost 0, with 12 bases in between. This CDR3 is CASSLAGWGVNTEAFF. DNA of the CDR3: TGTGCCAGCAGCTTAGCCGGTTGGGGGGTGAACACTGAAGCTTTCTTT.

The rearrangement joins TRBV18 to TRBJ2-1; 9 nucleotides agree with TRBD2. Germline CDR1 reads KGHSH; CDR2 reads LQKENI. The CDR3 loop spans 15 amino acids. V lost 3 bases and J lost 6; bases outside the gene matches: 6. The CDR3 loop reads CASSPTGTSRNEQFF. In DNA form, the CDR3 reads TGTGCCAGCTCACCGACGGGGACTAGCCGCAATGAGCAGTTCTTC.

This clone was detected only once. The chain recombines TRBV7-8 with TRBJ2-5; no clear D gene. CDR1 is SGHVS, CDR2 FQNEAQ, per germline. Trimming took off 5 bases at V and 5 bases at J, with 15 bases between the two ends. The CDR3 extends over 14 amino acids. The CDR3 here is CASSPPDTFETQYF. The CDR3 DNA follows: TGTGCCAGCAGCCCCCCCGACACCTTCGAGACCCAGTACTTC.

The chain joins TRBV7-9 to TRBJ2-7; the match to TRBD1 covers 10 bases. Germline assignment: CDR1 SEHNR and CDR2 FQNEAQ (reference sequence). With V trimmed by 0 bases and J by 2 bases, 4 bases remained unmatched. This CDR3 comprises 16 residues. CDR3 loop: CASSLASGQGAYEQYF. CDR3 sequence (DNA): TGTGCCAGCAGCTTAGCGTCAGGACAGGGGGCCTACGAGCAGTACTTC.

This clone was counted a single time. The chain links TRBV7-9 to TRBJ2-1, with TRBD2 identical over 10 bases. Germline loops: CDR1 SEHNR, CDR2 FQNEAQ (reference sequence). J gave up 6 bases and V 2 bases, and 4 bases lay outside the gene matches. The CDR3 length is 15 residues. CDR3 sequence: CASSLLAGAINEQFF. The CDR3 DNA reads as TGTGCCAGCAGCTTACTAGCGGGGGCCATCAATGAGCAGTTCTTC.

This clone was picked up a small number of times. The chain is built from TRBV2 and TRBJ2-7, with TRBD2 identical over 8 bases. Germline V CDR1 and CDR2: SNHLY, FYNNEI. Germline trimming cut 6 bases from V and 2 bases from J; bases unmatched to any gene: 6. The CDR3 has 14 amino acids. The CDR3 sequence is CASRDRLAPYEQYF. CDR3 in DNA: TGTGCCAGCAGGGACAGACTAGCGCCCTACGAGCAGTACTTC.

This chain joins TRBV28 and TRBJ2-2; 10 nucleotides match TRBD1. V shed 7 bases, J shed 1 base, and the junction held 6 bases outside the gene matches. The CDR3 has 16 residues. Germline CDR1 and CDR2: MDHEN and SYDVKM. The CDR3 DNA reads as TGTGCCAGCACCCTCGGGACAGGGGTGAACACCGGGGAGCTGTTTTTT. It is translated as CASTLGTGVNTGELFF.

The chain uses TRBV11-3 and TRBJ1-1, with a weak D call TRBD1 (5 bases). The CDR3 extends over 14 amino acids. The V and J ends lost 4 bases and 7 bases respectively, with 16 bases between them. Germline V gene data show CDR1 as SGHNT and CDR2 as YENEEA. The chain's CDR3 is CASSSGPGGSEAFF. The CDR3 DNA reads TGTGCCAGCAGCTCGGGGCCCGGGGGGAGTGAAGCTTTCTTT.

The chain employs TRBV7-9 and TRBJ1-5; weak D call: TRBD1 (6 bases). V was clipped by 5 bases and J by 4 bases, with 15 bases between them. The CDR3 loop spans 15 amino acids. In germline, CDR1 is SEHNR, CDR2 FQNEAQ (reference sequence). CDR3 in DNA: TGTGCCAGCAGCGACGCCGGGACAAGAAATCAGCCCCAGCATTTT. Translating it yields CASSDAGTRNQPQHF.

The chain recombines TRBV7-2 with TRBJ2-1; 9 bases align to TRBD2. Per germline, CDR1 SGHTA and CDR2 FQGNSA. V was clipped by 2 bases and J by 5 bases; unmatched bases: 4. There are 15 residues in the CDR3. The CDR3 sequence: CASSLPSGTHNEQFF. In DNA, the CDR3 is TGTGCCAGCAGCTTACCTAGCGGGACCCACAATGAGCAGTTCTTC.

The chain joins TRBV18 to TRBJ2-7; TRBD1 agrees at 7 bases. This CDR3 has 15 residues. The junction had 10 bases not matched to a gene; V was cut back by 4 bases and J by 4 bases. The germline gives CDR1 KGHSH, CDR2 LQKENI. CDR3 region: CASSQHGQESYEQYF. The CDR3 DNA reads TGTGCCAGCTCACAACACGGACAGGAATCTTACGAGCAGTACTTC.

CDR3 residues: CASSQEQGRRNDETQYF. The DNA for the CDR3 is TGTGCCAGCAGCCAAGAGCAGGGGCGGCGCAACGACGAGACCCAGTACTTC. The gene calls are TRBV7-9 and TRBJ2-5; D is possibly TRBD1 (6 bases). Deletions cut 5 bases from V and 5 bases from J, with 24 bases between. CDR1 and CDR2 from the germline V gene are SEHNR and FQNEAQ (reference sequence). This CDR3 comprises 17 residues. Drawing the rest from reference TRBV7-9 and TRBJ2-5, the complete variable domain is DTGVSQNPRHKITKRGQNVTFRCDPISEHNRLYWYRQTLGQGPEFLTYFQNEAQLEKSRLLSDRFSAERPKGSFSTLEIQRTEQGDSAMYLCASSQEQGRRNDETQYFGPGTRLLVL.

The chain employs TRBV19 and TRBJ1-1, with 8 bases matching TRBD1. CDR1 and CDR2 (germline): LNHDA, SQIVND (reference sequence). This CDR3 is built from 15 residues. V trimming: 11 bases; J trimming: 3 bases; junction bases outside the gene matches: 14. The CDR3 is CAAKPRGQVYTEAFF. The CDR3 nucleotides read TGTGCCGCTAAGCCCAGGGGGCAAGTATACACTGAAGCTTTCTTT.

As DNA, the CDR3 is TGTGCCAGCAGCCGAAGACAGGGTGAAGCTTTCTTT. This encodes CASSRRQGEAFF. J is TRBJ1-1 and V is TRBV7-8; 7 bases line up with TRBD1. V lost 5 bases and J lost 7; bases outside the gene matches: 4. The CDR3 runs to 12 residues. In germline, CDR1 is SGHVS, CDR2 FQNEAQ.

The rearrangement links TRBV9 to TRBJ2-6; no clear D gene. Germline lookup yields CDR1 SGDLS and CDR2 YYNGEE. Between the trimmed V and J ends, which lost 4 bases and 2 bases, there was a span of 19 bases. The CDR3 spans 18 residues. CDR3 in DNA: TGTGCCAGCAGCCCCACCACTCCCCCGAGAACTGGGGCCAACGTCCTGACTTTC. It is translated as CASSPTTPPRTGANVLTF.

The chain employs TRBV25-1 and TRBJ2-7, with D possibly TRBD2 on 5 matching bases. Looked up from germline, CDR1 is MGHDK and CDR2 is SYGVNS. With 6 bases removed from V and 6 bases from J, the gap between germline ends came to 18 bases. The length of the CDR3 is 14 residues. The CDR3 region has the DNA TGTGCCAGCAGCCTCGGCCCCGACTACGGCGAGCAGTACTTC. This sequence encodes CASSLGPDYGEQYF.

The V gene is TRBV4-1, the J gene TRBJ2-7; tentative D call: TRBD1 (6 bases). The CDR3 loop spans 14 amino acids. V lost 4 bases and J lost 0, with 10 bases in between. Germline V CDR1 and CDR2: MGHRA, YSYEKL. CDR3 DNA: TGCGCCAGCAGCCTCCGGGACACCTCCTACGAGCAGTACTTC. Encoded protein: CASSLRDTSYEQYF.

The chain couples TRBV4-1 to TRBJ1-2, with D perhaps matching TRBD1 (6 bases). Germline V gene data show CDR1 as MGHRA and CDR2 as YSYEKL. Trimming removed 2 bases from V and 4 bases from J, with 11 bases in between. This CDR3 comprises 14 residues. The CDR3 DNA reads TGCGCCAGCAGCCAAACGACAGGCCTCTATGGCTACACCTTC. Its translation is CASSQTTGLYGYTF.

This chain uses TRBV7-9 with TRBJ1-4; 7 nucleotides agree with TRBD1. V was pared by 0 bases and J by 6 bases, with 10 bases of the junction left unmatched. The CDR3 sequence is 17 residues long. Per the germline V gene, CDR1 is SEHNR and CDR2 is FQNEAQ (reference sequence). CDR3 amino acids: CASSLALPGTAHEKLFF. The CDR3 bases are TGTGCCAGCAGCTTAGCCCTTCCCGGGACAGCCCATGAAAAACTGTTTTTT.